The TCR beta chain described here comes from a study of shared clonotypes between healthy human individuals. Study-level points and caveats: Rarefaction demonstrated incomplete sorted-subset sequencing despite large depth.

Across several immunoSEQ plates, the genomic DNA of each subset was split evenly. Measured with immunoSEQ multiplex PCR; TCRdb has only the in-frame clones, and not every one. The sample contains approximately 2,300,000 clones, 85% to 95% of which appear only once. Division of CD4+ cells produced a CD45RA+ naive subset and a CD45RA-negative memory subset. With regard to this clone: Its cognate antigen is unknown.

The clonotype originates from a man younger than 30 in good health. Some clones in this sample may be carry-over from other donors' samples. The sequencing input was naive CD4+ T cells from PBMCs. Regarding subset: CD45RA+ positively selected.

CDR3 nucleotide sequence: TGCGCCAGCAGCTTGGGGGGGATCAGGGGATCCTACGAGCAGTACTTC. It codes for CASSLGGIRGSYEQYF. The V and J genes are TRBV5-1 and TRBJ2-7, with D maybe TRBD1 (6 bases). Germline CDR1 reads SGHRS; CDR2 reads YFSETQ. CDR3 size: 16 residues. V was trimmed by 0 bases and J by 1 base, leaving 14 bases between them.